This section outlines one T cell receptor beta chain sequence together with its context. Its specificity is unknown. The sample belongs to a study of blood T cells in healthy people across ages. Study conclusions and caveats: The donors' CMV status was not determined, possibly confounding changes in expanded clonotypes.

The people who gave samples were healthy Caucasians from Russia, aged roughly 6 to 100. Researchers collected 9.5 to 10 milliliters of peripheral blood from every single donor. With 4 bases removed from V and 3 bases from J, the gap between germline ends came to 12 bases. The V gene's germline CDR1 is SGHAT and CDR2 FQNNGV. CDR3 length: 14 amino acids. Together with a sample-barcoded 5' primer, a J-beta primer mix was included in a second PCR lasting roughly 6 to 12 cycles. Every cDNA was tagged by a template-switch adaptor with 12 random nucleotides. TCRdb re-derived calls from the 5' RACE reads in MiXCR, one entry per CDR3 protein. The sample consists of under 2,000,000 distinct CDR3 sequences, around half of them appearing once.

This receptor was taken from a woman in her forties in good health. Sequencing input: blood. V gene TRBV11-2 combines with J gene TRBJ1-2; D perhaps matches TRBD1 (5 bases). The CDR3 DNA reads TGTGCCAGCAGCTCTCAGGGATTTTACTATGGCTACACCTTC. The encoded protein is CASSSQGFYYGYTF.